A single T cell receptor beta chain is shown here with its context. What it binds is unknown. This sample is drawn from a study of T cell responses to AZD1222 COVID-19 vaccine. Findings and limits, study-wide: Most donors were white British and more were female, and clonal diversity was possibly underestimated. The study sampled repertoires only after the peak T cell response.

Pooling of second doses given at about 4 or about 12 weeks was done. The CDR3 is made up of 14 amino acids. CDR1 and CDR2 (germline): PRHDT, FYEKMQ (reference sequence). Trimming took 5 bases from V and 8 from J; bases not matched to a gene: 8. Sequenced by immunoSEQ multiplex PCR; TCRdb stores in-frame clones only, minus some. The sample consists of more than 80,000 clones, over 75% of them appearing once. The sample consisted of peripheral blood, taken 28 days after the second AZD1222 dose. The V call is TRBV13, the J call TRBJ1-2; 10 bases line up with TRBD1. The sequence came from an adult who received the AZD1222 COVID-19 vaccine. This CDR3 reads CASSTDRGWLGYTF. CDR3 in DNA: TGTGCCAGCAGCACGGACAGGGGGTGGTTAGGCTACACCTTC.